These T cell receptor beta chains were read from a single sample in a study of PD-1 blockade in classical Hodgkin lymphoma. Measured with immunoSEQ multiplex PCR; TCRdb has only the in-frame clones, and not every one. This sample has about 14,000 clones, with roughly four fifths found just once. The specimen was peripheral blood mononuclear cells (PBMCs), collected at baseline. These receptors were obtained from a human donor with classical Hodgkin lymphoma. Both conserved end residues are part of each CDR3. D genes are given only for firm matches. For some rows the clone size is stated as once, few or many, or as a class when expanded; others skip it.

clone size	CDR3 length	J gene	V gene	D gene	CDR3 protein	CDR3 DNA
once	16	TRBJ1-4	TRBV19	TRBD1	CASSSRDRGIYEKLFF	TGTGCCAGTAGTAGCCGGGACAGGGGGATATACGAAAAACTGTTTTTT
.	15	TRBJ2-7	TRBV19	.	CASKPGPLGSYEQYF	TGTGCCAGTAAACCGGGCCCCTTGGGATCCTACGAGCAGTACTTC
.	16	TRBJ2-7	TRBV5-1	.	CASSLAHRPSSYEQYF	TGCGCCAGCAGCTTGGCGCACAGACCCTCCTCCTACGAGCAGTACTTC
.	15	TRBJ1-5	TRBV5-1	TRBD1	CASSLGTGWDQPQHF	TGCGCCAGCAGCTTAGGGACAGGATGGGATCAGCCCCAGCATTTT
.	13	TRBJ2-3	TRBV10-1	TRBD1	CASKGQGTDTQYF	TGCGCCAGCAAGGGACAGGGAACAGATACGCAGTATTTT
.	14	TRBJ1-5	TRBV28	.	CASSLDYSNQPQHF	TGTGCCAGCAGTTTGGATTATAGCAATCAGCCCCAGCATTTT
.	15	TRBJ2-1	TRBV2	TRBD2	CASRNSGGAYNEQFF	TGTGCCAGCAGGAATAGCGGGGGGGCCTACAATGAGCAGTTCTTC
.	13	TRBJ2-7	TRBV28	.	CASSSGHHYEQYF	TGTGCCAGCAGTAGTGGACACCACTACGAGCAGTACTTC
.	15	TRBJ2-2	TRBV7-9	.	CASSLELANTGELFF	TGTGCCAGCAGCTTAGAACTAGCGAACACCGGGGAGCTGTTTTTT
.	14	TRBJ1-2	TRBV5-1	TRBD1	CASTGTGLGYGYTF	TGCGCCAGCACCGGGACAGGGCTGGGCTATGGCTACACCTTC
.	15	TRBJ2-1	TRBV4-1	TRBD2	CASSVSGGARSEQFF	TGCGCCAGCAGCGTTAGCGGGGGGGCCCGTAGTGAGCAGTTCTTC
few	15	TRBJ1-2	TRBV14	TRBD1	CASSHRTGLSYGYTF	TGTGCCAGCAGCCATAGGACAGGGCTTTCCTATGGCTACACCTTC
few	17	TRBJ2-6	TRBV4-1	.	CASSQDWSVGGANVLTF	TGCGCCAGCAGCCAAGACTGGTCGGTGGGTGGGGCCAACGTCCTGACTTTC
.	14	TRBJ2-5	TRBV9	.	CASSVSGYLETQYF	TGTGCCAGCAGCGTATCGGGCTACTTAGAGACCCAGTACTTC
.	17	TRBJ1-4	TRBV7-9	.	CASSLGQVTVTGEKLFF	TGTGCCAGCAGCTTAGGGCAGGTTACCGTGACGGGTGAAAAACTGTTTTTT
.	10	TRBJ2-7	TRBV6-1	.	CASRGYEQYF	TGTGCCAGCAGGGGCTACGAGCAGTACTTC
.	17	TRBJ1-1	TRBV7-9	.	CASSLGGQSMANTEAFF	TGTGCCAGCAGCTTAGGAGGACAGTCAATGGCGAACACTGAAGCTTTCTTT
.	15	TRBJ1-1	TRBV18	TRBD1	CASSSDRGVNTEAFF	TGTGCCAGCTCATCAGACAGGGGGGTTAACACTGAAGCTTTCTTT
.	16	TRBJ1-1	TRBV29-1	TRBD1	CSVSKQSGQPNTEAFF	TGCAGCGTATCCAAACAGTCGGGACAGCCGAACACTGAAGCTTTCTTT
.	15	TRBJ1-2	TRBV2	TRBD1	CASTVGPTGGYGYTF	TGTGCCAGCACCGTCGGTCCGACAGGGGGCTATGGCTACACCTTC
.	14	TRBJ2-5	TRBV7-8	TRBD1	CASSLRDRWETQYF	TGTGCCAGCAGCCTCCGGGACAGGTGGGAGACCCAGTACTTC
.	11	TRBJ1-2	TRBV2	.	CASSDLFGYTF	TGTGCCAGCAGTGATTTGTTTGGCTACACCTTC
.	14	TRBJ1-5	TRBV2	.	CASSERVSNQPQHF	TGTGCCAGCAGTGAGCGGGTTAGCAATCAGCCCCAGCATTTT
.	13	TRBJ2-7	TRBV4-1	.	CASSQERNYEQYF	TGCGCCAGCAGCCAAGAGAGAAACTACGAGCAGTACTTC
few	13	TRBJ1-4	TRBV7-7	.	CASSLGEGEKLFF	TGTGCTAGCAGCCTTGGGGAAGGTGAAAAACTGTTTTTT
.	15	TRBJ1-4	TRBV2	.	CASSDLGTANEKLFF	TGTGCCAGCAGTGATCTAGGGACGGCTAATGAAAAACTGTTTTTT
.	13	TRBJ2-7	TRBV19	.	CASSEQGIYEQYF	TGTGCCAGTAGTGAACAGGGAATCTACGAGCAGTACTTC
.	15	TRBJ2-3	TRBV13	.	CASSLVLGFTDTQYF	TGTGCCAGCAGCTTAGTTCTGGGTTTCACAGATACGCAGTATTTT
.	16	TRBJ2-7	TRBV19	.	CASSIGDRPSVYEQYF	TGTGCCAGTAGTATAGGTGACAGGCCCTCGGTCTACGAGCAGTACTTC
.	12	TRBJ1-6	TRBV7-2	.	CASSLDSLPLHF	TGTGCCAGCAGCTTAGACAGCCTACCCCTCCACTTT
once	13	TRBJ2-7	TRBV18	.	CASSPLGSYEQYF	TGTGCCAGCTCACCACTAGGTTCCTACGAGCAGTACTTC
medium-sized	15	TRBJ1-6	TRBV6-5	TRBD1	CASRLGQAYNSPLHF	TGTGCCAGCAGACTAGGACAGGCGTATAATTCACCCCTCCACTTT
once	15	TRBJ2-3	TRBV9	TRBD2	CASSVGRGGLDTQYF	TGTGCCAGCAGCGTAGGTCGGGGGGGATTAGATACGCAGTATTTT
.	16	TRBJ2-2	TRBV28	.	CASSRYDFPDTGELFF	TGTGCCAGCAGTCGATACGACTTCCCCGACACCGGGGAGCTGTTTTTT
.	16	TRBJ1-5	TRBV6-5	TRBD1	CASSSRGLYSNQPQHF	TGTGCCAGCAGTTCCAGGGGGCTTTATAGCAATCAGCCCCAGCATTTT
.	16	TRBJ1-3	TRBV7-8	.	CASSLGPEQGGNTIYF	TGTGCCAGCAGCTTAGGTCCGGAGCAAGGCGGAAACACCATATATTTT
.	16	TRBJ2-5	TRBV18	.	CASSPPMAPGEETQYF	TGTGCCAGCTCACCACCGATGGCGCCAGGCGAAGAGACCCAGTACTTC
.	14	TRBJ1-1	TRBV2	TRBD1	CASRHRGPFTEAFF	TGTGCCAGCAGACACAGGGGTCCCTTCACTGAAGCTTTCTTT
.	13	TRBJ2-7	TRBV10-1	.	CASSPEGGYEQYF	TGCGCCAGCAGCCCAGAGGGGGGATACGAGCAGTACTTC
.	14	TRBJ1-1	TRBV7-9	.	CASSLRAGDTEAFF	TGTGCCAGCAGCTTACGGGCGGGGGACACTGAAGCTTTCTTT
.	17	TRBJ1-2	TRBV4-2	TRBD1	CASSQDLRDRDPYGYTF	TGTGCCAGCAGCCAAGATTTACGGGACAGGGATCCCTATGGCTACACCTTC
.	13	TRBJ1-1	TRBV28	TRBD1	CASSAGQGPEAFF	TGTGCCAGCAGTGCCGGACAGGGTCCTGAAGCTTTCTTT
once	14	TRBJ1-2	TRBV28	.	CASSLYGRDYGYTF	TGTGCCAGCAGTTTATATGGCAGGGACTATGGCTACACCTTC
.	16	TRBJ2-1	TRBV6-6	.	CASSYGLSGSYNEQFF	TGTGCCAGCAGTTACGGTCTTAGCGGCTCCTACAATGAGCAGTTCTTC
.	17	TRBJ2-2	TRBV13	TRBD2	CASSLTSGGPYTGELFF	TGTGCCAGCAGCCTGACTAGCGGGGGGCCGTACACCGGGGAGCTGTTTTTT
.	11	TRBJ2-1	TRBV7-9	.	CASSFISEQFF	TGTGCCAGCAGCTTTATCAGCGAGCAGTTCTTC
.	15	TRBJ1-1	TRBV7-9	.	CASSVSGNMNTEAFF	TGTGCCAGCAGCGTCTCGGGCAACATGAACACTGAAGCTTTCTTT
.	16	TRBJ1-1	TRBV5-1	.	CASQQTDTGIATEAFF	TGCGCCAGCCAACAGACTGATACAGGGATCGCCACTGAAGCTTTCTTT
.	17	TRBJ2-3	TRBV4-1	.	CASSQVSGVDRTDTQYF	TGCGCCAGCAGCCAAGTATCCGGGGTTGATAGGACAGATACGCAGTATTTT
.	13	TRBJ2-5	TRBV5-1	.	CASSSPYQETQYF	TGCGCCAGCAGTTCACCGTACCAAGAGACCCAGTACTTC
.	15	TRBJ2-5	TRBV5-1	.	CASSLGLGTQETQYF	TGCGCCAGCAGCTTGGGACTTGGCACACAAGAGACCCAGTACTTC
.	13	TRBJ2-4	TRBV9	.	CASSAGTKNIQYF	TGTGCCAGCAGCGCCGGGACCAAAAACATTCAGTACTTC
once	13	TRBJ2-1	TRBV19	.	CASARGTYNEQFF	TGTGCCAGTGCAAGGGGGACCTACAATGAGCAGTTCTTC